The clone carrying this TCR beta chain showed up just once. The antigen is unknown. Sequenced by immunoSEQ multiplex PCR; TCRdb stores in-frame clones only, minus some. The table shows roughly 100,000 clones, with approximately 94% occurring only once. V was clipped by 3 bases and J by 9 bases, with 14 bases between them. Looked up from germline, CDR1 is MGHRA and CDR2 is YSYEKL. The CDR3 extends over 13 amino acids. These data originate in a study of PD-1 blockade in classical Hodgkin lymphoma. Study-wide results and caveats: Compared with healthy donors, newly diagnosed patients reportedly showed lower baseline TCR diversity.

This sample's time point: cycle 4 day 1 (C4D1), after about 6 weeks of nivolumab. Patients all relapsed after autologous stem cell transplantation, and there was variation in brentuximab vedotin exposure. Sequenced here: peripheral blood mononuclear cells (PBMCs), sampled before the fourth cycle of nivolumab. The clonotype originates from a human donor with classical Hodgkin lymphoma. The V gene is TRBV4-1, the J gene TRBJ2-5; D call uncertain. DNA for the CDR3: TGCGCCAGCAGCCACCTCCACCCGGCGCCCCAGTACTTC. This translates into CASSHLHPAPQYF.